The entry below gives a single T cell receptor beta chain sequence along with its context. Some clones are missing from TCRdb's copy, which holds only in-frame ones; the method was immunoSEQ multiplex PCR. The table lists about 30,000 clones, approximately 93% of them singletons, with 3.5% to 5% in the top ten. The sample comes from a study of blood T cell repertoires in COVID-19. Study-level information: Italy, Spain and the United States were the sources of the convalescent and acute COVID-19 samples. Sample material is recorded as cDNA or gDNA derived from T cells, B-cell-depleted T cells, or PBMCs.

Germline V gene data show CDR1 as SGHVS and CDR2 as FQNEAQ. The V end was cut by 5 bases, the J end by 0 bases, with 13 bases between. The CDR3 sequence is 15 residues long. The receptor comes from a human donor with active COVID-19. The donor label of this sample is uncertain. The sample consisted of peripheral blood. V usage is TRBV7-8 and J usage is TRBJ1-1, with TRBD1 as a possible D gene (5 bases). CDR3 protein: CASSPNGAMNTEAFF. The CDR3 nucleotides are TGTGCCAGCAGCCCTAATGGGGCCATGAACACTGAAGCTTTCTTT.